What follows is one T cell receptor (beta chain) and its context. What it binds is unknown. This sample stems from a study of cytomegalovirus exposure and HLA in healthy donors. Whole-study results and caveats: Among donors in an Asian-associated ancestry cluster, a later analysis reportedly found fewer N-insertions than the approximately 670-donor mean.

The CDR3 extends over 16 amino acids. The V and J ends lost 3 bases and 14 bases respectively, with 23 bases between them. The germline V gene encodes CDR1 LGHNA and CDR2 YNFKEQ. In the PCR, 60 Vbeta and 13 Jbeta primers were used. Sequenced by immunoSEQ multiplex PCR; TCRdb stores in-frame clones only, minus some. This table has around 200,000 clones, more than 60% appearing once. The sequencing input was PBMCs. The chain is built from TRBV4-2 and TRBJ1-6; TRBD1 is a possible D gene (6 bases). The receptor was derived from a woman aged 55-69 years in good health and CMV-seropositive. The DNA for the CDR3 is TGTGCCAGCAGCCACGAAGGGGGGGCTGGGTTTTCGGCCCTCCACTTT. This sequence encodes CASSHEGGAGFSALHF.